The 27 T cell receptor beta chains reported below all come from one sample, sequenced in a study of OX40 agonist ivuxolimab in advanced cancers. This table comes from immunoSEQ multiplex PCR, and its TCRdb copy is limited to in-frame clones, with some not included. The sample includes tens of thousands of clones, 91% of them seen just once. Sequenced here: CD4+ or CD8+ T cells sorted from blood, sampled in a trial of the OX40 agonist ivuxolimab. The source is an adult with an advanced solid tumor such as melanoma, head and neck, liver or kidney cancer.

The J gene is TRBJ2-1, the V gene TRBV7-2; perhaps D is TRBD1 or TRBD2 (6 bases each). This CDR3 has 16 amino acids. V lost 2 bases to trimming and J lost 7 bases, with 18 bases between them. The V gene's germline CDR1 is SGHTA and CDR2 FQGNSA. The CDR3 region has the DNA TGTGCCAGCAGCTTAAGTGGGGGGCCTGGATGGAATGAGCAGTTCTTC. This gives the protein CASSLSGGPGWNEQFF.

The chain employs TRBV27 and TRBJ2-3; TRBD2 might be the D (6 bases). Germline V lookup: CDR1 MNHEY, CDR2 SMNVEV (reference sequence). The ends were cut back, 1 base at V and 0 bases at J, with 8 bases in the middle. CDR3 size: 15 residues. CDR3 residues: CASSLWRESTDTQYF. CDR3 coding DNA: TGTGCCAGCAGTTTATGGCGGGAAAGCACAGATACGCAGTATTTT.

The V call is TRBV14, the J call TRBJ1-1; TRBD1 aligns across 7 bases. There are 14 residues in the CDR3. In germline, CDR1 is SGHDN, CDR2 FVKESK. J was trimmed by 4 bases and V by 5 bases; bases with no gene match: 7. The CDR3 protein is CASSGQARGTEAFF. CDR3 DNA sequence: TGTGCCAGCAGCGGACAGGCTAGAGGCACTGAAGCTTTCTTT.

The chain is built from TRBV7-9 and TRBJ1-1; maybe TRBD1 (5 bases). The CDR3 runs 15 residues. The germline V gene has CDR1 SEHNR and CDR2 FQNEAQ (reference sequence). Trimming cost V 1 base and J 4 bases, with 13 bases left between them. The chain's CDR3 is CASSLGGGFGTEAFF. Here the CDR3 DNA reads TGTGCCAGCAGCTTAGGCGGGGGTTTCGGCACTGAAGCTTTCTTT.

V gene TRBV5-1 combines with J gene TRBJ2-1; 13 nucleotides line up with TRBD2. V lost 5 bases to trimming and J lost 7 bases; unmatched junction nucleotides: 6. The CDR3 runs to 15 residues. Germline V CDR1 and CDR2: SGHRS, YFSETQ. CDR3 coding DNA: TGCGCCAGCAGTCCTGGACTAGCGGGGGAGAATGAGCAGTTCTTC. It encodes CASSPGLAGENEQFF.

V and J are TRBV6-5 and TRBJ1-5, with D tentatively TRBD1 (5 bases). Germline V gene data show CDR1 as MNHEY and CDR2 as SVGAGI. The CDR3 extends over 14 amino acids. Trimming took off 6 bases at V and 7 bases at J, with 16 bases between the two ends. CDR3 in amino acids: CASRRGIGSQPQHF. In DNA, the CDR3 is TGTGCCAGCAGACGGGGGATTGGGTCCCAGCCCCAGCATTTT.

The chain carries TRBV10-3 and TRBJ1-2; no definite D call. The germline V gene has CDR1 ENHRY and CDR2 SYGVKD. CDR3 size: 15 residues. V was clipped by 4 bases and J by 0 bases, with 12 bases between them. As DNA, the CDR3 is TGTGCCATCAGTGCACCCCCCTGGGCTAACTATGGCTACACCTTC. This translates into CAISAPPWANYGYTF.

V is TRBV7-2 and J is TRBJ2-5; 10 bases align to TRBD1. V trimming: 6 bases; J trimming: 3 bases; junction bases outside the gene matches: 10. CDR3 size: 16 residues. Germline CDR1 and CDR2: SGHTA and FQGNSA. The CDR3, as DNA: TGTGCCAGCAGTCGCGTCGTCGGGACAGGGGAAGAGACCCAGTACTTC. It codes for CASSRVVGTGEETQYF.

The chain employs TRBV19 and TRBJ2-3; a weak D match, TRBD2 (6 bases). The CDR3 is 15 residues long. V lost 7 bases, J lost 1 base, and 15 bases lay in between. From germline, CDR1 is LNHDA and CDR2 SQIVND (reference sequence). CDR3 sequence reads: CASKPRGEGTDTQYF. The CDR3 DNA is TGTGCCAGTAAACCGCGCGGGGAGGGCACAGATACGCAGTATTTT.

V and J are TRBV10-3 and TRBJ1-1; 9 positions match TRBD1. The germline gives CDR1 ENHRY, CDR2 SYGVKD. The V segment lost 2 bases and the J segment 2 bases; nucleotides outside the gene matches: 6. This CDR3 has 16 amino acids. Here the CDR3 DNA reads TGTGCCATCAGTGAGGACAGGGGGTTGCCCAACACTGAAGCTTTCTTT. Protein: CAISEDRGLPNTEAFF.

The chain recombines TRBV10-3 with TRBJ1-6; D perhaps matches TRBD1 (6 bases). Per the germline V gene, CDR1 is ENHRY and CDR2 is SYGVKD. V lost 2 bases, J lost 10 bases, and 9 bases lay in between. The CDR3 has 13 residues. CDR3 nucleotides: TGTGCCATCAGTGAGGCAGGGGAATCACCCCTCCACTTT. Translated: CAISEAGESPLHF.

The rearrangement uses TRBV19 and TRBJ2-3, with TRBD1 as a possible D gene (5 bases). This CDR3 contains 15 residues. V gave up 3 bases and J gave up 0 bases, with 10 bases separating them. Per the germline V gene, CDR1 is LNHDA and CDR2 is SQIVND (reference sequence). CDR3 nucleotides: TGTGCCAGTAGTATTCAGGGCAGAAGCACAGATACGCAGTATTTT. As protein: CASSIQGRSTDTQYF.

This clone was seen a single time. The chain employs TRBV11-1 and TRBJ2-7, with D perhaps matching TRBD1 (6 bases). CDR1 is SGHAT and CDR2 is FQDESV in the germline V gene (reference sequence). The CDR3 is 14 amino acids. Trimming took 2 bases from V and 3 from J, leaving 11 bases between them. The CDR3 loop is CASSLFSDSYEQYF. The CDR3 nucleotides read TGTGCCAGCAGCTTATTTTCGGACAGCTACGAGCAGTACTTC.

The rearrangement joins TRBV29-1 to TRBJ1-3, with 10 bases fitting TRBD1. Trimming removed 7 bases from V and 6 bases from J; junction bases left unmatched: 6. The V gene's germline CDR1 is SQVTM and CDR2 ANQGSEA. The CDR3 loop spans 13 amino acids. The CDR3 loop is CSARDRGINTIYF. Here the CDR3 DNA reads TGCAGCGCCCGGGACAGGGGTATAAACACCATATATTTT.

J is TRBJ2-3 and V is TRBV6-1, with D perhaps TRBD2 (6 bases). The V gene lost 3 bases and the J gene lost 4 bases, with 20 bases spanning the gap. Germline CDR1 MNHNS, CDR2 SASEGT. The CDR3 loop spans 17 amino acids. CDR3 DNA: TGTGCCAGCAGTGATCTGGGGCTAGCGAGTGGGCCAGATACGCAGTATTTT. This translates into CASSDLGLASGPDTQYF.

This chain connects TRBV2 to TRBJ1-1, with TRBD1 matching 9 bases. This CDR3 region has 14 residues. CDR1 SNHLY and CDR2 FYNNEI come from the germline V gene. Unmatched junction bases numbered 3, after V lost 6 bases and J lost 1 base. The CDR3 is CASRPDRGNTEAFF. CDR3 coding DNA: TGTGCCAGCAGACCGGACAGGGGGAACACTGAAGCTTTCTTT. The variable domain in full, completed from reference TRBV2 and TRBJ1-1, reads EPEVTQTPSHQVTQMGQEVILRCVPISNHLYFYWYRQILGQKVEFLVSFYNNEISEKSEIFDDQFSVERPDGSNFTLKIRSTKLEDSAMYFCASRPDRGNTEAFFGQGTRLTVV.

This chain connects TRBV19 to TRBJ1-3, with D tentatively TRBD1 (6 bases). Looked up from germline, CDR1 is LNHDA and CDR2 is SQIVND (reference sequence). This CDR3 comprises 16 residues. Trimming cost V 9 bases and J 0 bases, with 18 bases left between them. CDR3 loop: CASTLFRQASGNTIYF. CDR3 bases: TGTGCCAGCACCCTCTTTCGACAGGCCTCTGGAAACACCATATATTTT.

This chain connects TRBV5-4 to TRBJ2-7; TRBD1 matches 7 bases. CDR3 length equals 14 residues. V gave up 4 bases and J gave up 4 bases; unmatched junction bases: 8. Germline CDR1 is SGHNT and CDR2 is YYREEE (reference sequence). CDR3 sequence: CASSRGGAGYEQYF. CDR3 coding DNA: TGTGCCAGCAGCCGAGGGGGCGCAGGGTACGAGCAGTACTTC.

This chain joins TRBV6-1 and TRBJ2-7, with 10 bases identical to TRBD2. V trimming: 6 bases; J trimming: 3 bases; junction bases outside the gene matches: 5. Germline CDR1 and CDR2: MNHNS and SASEGT. This CDR3 region has 14 residues. CDR3 sequence: CASRGASGSYEQYF. In nucleotides, the CDR3 is TGTGCCAGCAGAGGGGCTAGCGGGAGCTACGAGCAGTACTTC.

V gene TRBV7-2 combines with J gene TRBJ1-1; 8 nucleotides match TRBD1. The V gene's germline CDR1 is SGHTA and CDR2 FQGNSA. The CDR3 is made up of 14 amino acids. V gave up 4 bases and J gave up 1 base; unmatched junction bases: 2. CDR3 sequence: CASSYGQGNTEAFF. CDR3 in DNA: TGTGCCAGCAGCTACGGACAGGGGAACACTGAAGCTTTCTTT.

This chain connects TRBV5-4 to TRBJ2-1; the match to TRBD1 covers 7 bases. The CDR3 loop spans 15 amino acids. Germline V CDR1 and CDR2: SGHNT, YYREEE (reference sequence). The V gene end was trimmed by 4 bases and the J gene end by 4 bases; junction bases not matched to a gene: 8. This CDR3 reads CASSPPGGWYNEQFF. CDR3 coding DNA: TGTGCCAGCAGCCCACCAGGGGGTTGGTACAATGAGCAGTTCTTC.

The CDR3 DNA sequence: TGTGCCAGCAGCCAACTTTCGCGGGGTTTTTTTGAGCAGTACTTC. Translation: CASSQLSRGFFEQYF. The V gene is TRBV16, the J gene TRBJ2-7; a weak D match, TRBD2 (6 bases). Per germline, CDR1 KGHSY and CDR2 FQNENV. CDR3 length equals 15 residues. Trimming took off 2 bases at V and 7 bases at J, with 18 bases between the two ends.

The chain is built from TRBV7-3 and TRBJ2-3, with 9 positions matching TRBD1. The trim removed 5 bases at V and 6 bases at J, leaving 12 bases unmatched. This CDR3 comprises 16 residues. The germline V gene encodes CDR1 SGHTA and CDR2 FQGTGA. CDR3 sequence: CASSQLGTGSSDTQYF. DNA for the CDR3: TGTGCCAGCAGCCAATTGGGGACAGGGTCGTCCGATACGCAGTATTTT.

The J gene is TRBJ2-7, the V gene TRBV30; 10 bases are shared with TRBD2. The CDR3 spans 14 residues. J gave up 2 bases and V 3 bases, and 4 bases lay outside the gene matches. Germline V gives CDR1 GTSNPN, CDR2 SVGIG (reference sequence). This chain's CDR3 is CAWRSTSGTYEQYF. DNA of the CDR3: TGTGCCTGGAGGAGTACTAGCGGGACCTACGAGCAGTACTTC. The variable domain in full, completed from reference TRBV30 and TRBJ2-7, reads SQTIHQWPATLVQPVGSPLSLECTVEGTSNPNLYWYRQAAGRGLQLLFYSVGIGQISSEVPQNLSASRPQDRQFILSSKKLLLSDSGFYLCAWRSTSGTYEQYFGPGTRLTVT.

The rearrangement uses TRBV7-2 and TRBJ2-3, with 7 bases aligning to TRBD1. The CDR3 is made up of 15 amino acids. CDR1 and CDR2 from the germline V gene are SGHTA and FQGNSA. V dropped 5 bases and J dropped 4; count of bases not matched to a gene: 9. This CDR3 reads CASSGGQYSSDTQYF. DNA for the CDR3: TGTGCCAGCAGCGGGGGACAGTATTCTTCAGATACGCAGTATTTT.

The chain recombines TRBV10-2 with TRBJ2-3; possible D gene TRBD2, 5 bases. The CDR3 has 13 amino acids. The V gene lost 8 bases and the J gene lost 6 bases, with 15 bases spanning the gap. In germline, CDR1 is WSHSY, CDR2 SAAADI. The CDR3 loop reads CASALRAGDTQYF. For the CDR3, the DNA is TGCGCCAGCGCCTTGCGGGCCGGGGATACGCAGTATTTT.

The chain is built from TRBV7-8 and TRBJ2-1; 9 bases match TRBD2. Germline CDR1 SGHVS, CDR2 FQNEAQ. The J segment lost 7 bases and the V segment lost 4 bases, leaving 8 bases of the junction unmatched. This CDR3 region has 15 residues. The CDR3 spells CASSWSGGLTNEQFF. The CDR3 DNA sequence: TGTGCCAGCAGCTGGAGCGGGGGGCTTACTAATGAGCAGTTCTTC.